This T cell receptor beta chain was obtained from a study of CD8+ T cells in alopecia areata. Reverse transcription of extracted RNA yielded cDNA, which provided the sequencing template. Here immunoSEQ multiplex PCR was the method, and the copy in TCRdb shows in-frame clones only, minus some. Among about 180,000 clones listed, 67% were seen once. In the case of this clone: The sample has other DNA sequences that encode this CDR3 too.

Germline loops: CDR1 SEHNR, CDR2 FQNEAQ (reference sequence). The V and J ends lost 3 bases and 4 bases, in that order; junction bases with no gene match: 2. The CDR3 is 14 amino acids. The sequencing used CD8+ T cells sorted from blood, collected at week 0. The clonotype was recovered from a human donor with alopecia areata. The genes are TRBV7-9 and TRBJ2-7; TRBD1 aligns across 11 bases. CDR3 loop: CASSFGTGGYEQYF. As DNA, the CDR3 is TGTGCCAGCAGCTTTGGGACAGGGGGATACGAGCAGTACTTC.